Listed below are T cell receptor beta chains from one sample, sequenced in a study of shared clonotypes between healthy human individuals. The method was immunoSEQ multiplex PCR; TCRdb's version includes in-frame clones alone and lacks a portion of them. The sample consists of approximately 2.5 million clones, approximately 92% of them appearing once. Material: naive CD4+ T cells sorted from blood. The receptors here all came from a man aged 18 to 29 in good health. The CDR3 runs from the conserved cysteine through the conserved F or W. The D gene is left open where the match is weak.

J | D | V | DNA | CDR3
TRBJ2-7 | NA | TRBV7-6 | TGTGCCAGCAGCTTAGGGGGGCGGACCGCAATCTCCTACGAGCAGTACTTC | CASSLGGRTAISYEQYF
TRBJ2-5 | NA | TRBV28 | TGTGCCAGCGGCAGTCGCCAAGAGACCCAGTACTTC | CASGSRQETQYF
TRBJ2-3 | NA | TRBV20-1 | TGCAGTGCTGGGACCACAGATACGCAGTATTTT | CSAGTTDTQYF
TRBJ2-7 | NA | TRBV6-5 | TGTGCCAGCAGTTACTCGAGATCAGGCTACGAGCAGTACTTC | CASSYSRSGYEQYF
TRBJ1-1 | NA | TRBV29-1 | TGCAGCGTTGAACCTCTTCTCGACACGAACACTGAAGCTTTCTTT | CSVEPLLDTNTEAFF
TRBJ1-6 | NA | TRBV6-6 | TGTGCCAGCAGTTACCAGGCGGGAAATTCACCCCTCCACTTT | CASSYQAGNSPLHF
TRBJ2-5 | NA | TRBV7-8 | TGTGCCAGCAGCTTAGTAGGGTACCAAGAGACCCAGTACTTC | CASSLVGYQETQYF
TRBJ1-3 | TRBD1 | TRBV6-5 | TGTGCCAGCAGTTACGGGACAGTTGGAAACACCATATATTTT | CASSYGTVGNTIYF
TRBJ2-7 | NA | TRBV7-2 | TGTGCCAGCAGCTTAGGCGTTAGCGGATCCTACGAGCAGTACTTC | CASSLGVSGSYEQYF
TRBJ2-3 | NA | TRBV5-1 | TGCGCCAGCAGCTTGTCCAAAACCTCTAGCACAGATACGCAGTATTTT | CASSLSKTSSTDTQYF
TRBJ1-2 | NA | TRBV7-2 | TGTGCCAGCAGCTCAGTAATCACAGGGTCCTATGGCTACACCTTC | CASSSVITGSYGYTF
TRBJ2-5 | NA | TRBV6-5 | TGTGCCAGCACCCCCTTACGGGGCGAGACCCAGTACTTC | CASTPLRGETQYF
TRBJ1-1 | TRBD1 | TRBV4-1 | TGCGCCAGCAGCAAACAGGACAGGACGAACACTGAAGCTTTCTTT | CASSKQDRTNTEAFF
TRBJ1-2 | NA | TRBV5-1 | TGCGCCAGCAGTCCCAGAGGGGACGGGTATGGCTACACCTTC | CASSPRGDGYGYTF
TRBJ1-5 | NA | TRBV6-1 | TGTGCCAGCAGCCCCTGGGGGGGAGAAGGGCAGCCCCAGCATTTT | CASSPWGGEGQPQHF
TRBJ2-1 | NA | TRBV5-6 | TGTGCCAGCAGTCCCGACAGGGGCGGGGGAAATGAGCAGTTCTTC | CASSPDRGGGNEQFF
TRBJ2-3 | NA | TRBV5-1 | TGCGCCAGCAGCTTGGGGGACGTCACAGATACGCAGTATTTT | CASSLGDVTDTQYF
TRBJ1-3 | NA | TRBV7-2 | TGTGCCAGCAGCTTAATGGGTCTCAAGAGGCCTAATGGAAACACCATATATTTT | CASSLMGLKRPNGNTIYF